This entry lists 2 T cell receptor beta chains sequenced from one sample in a study of cytomegalovirus exposure and HLA in healthy donors. Vbeta (60) and Jbeta (13) primers were used in the PCR. Using immunoSEQ multiplex PCR, the repertoire was profiled, and TCRdb retains in-frame clones only, with some absent. The sample includes 100,000 to 150,000 clones, approximately 80% of them seen just once. The sample consisted of PBMCs. These receptors all come from a woman between 18 and 29 years old in good health and CMV-seropositive.

The CDR3 loop is CSARYRETQYF. Here the CDR3 DNA reads TGCAGTGCCCGATACAGGGAGACCCAGTACTTC. The V gene is TRBV20-1, the J gene TRBJ2-5; a possible D gene is TRBD1 (5 bases). The CDR3 length is 11 residues. V lost 6 bases to trimming and J lost 5 bases, with 10 bases between them. Germline V gene data show CDR1 as DFQATT and CDR2 as SNEGSKA (reference sequence).

The chain combines TRBV25-1 with TRBJ2-7; 7 bases agree with TRBD1. V lost 1 base and J lost 5; bases outside the gene matches: 17. CDR3 length: 18 amino acids. Germline-derived CDR1 and CDR2 are MGHDK and SYGVNS. The CDR3 loop reads CASSEWAQVKGAVHEQYF. In DNA form, the CDR3 reads TGTGCCAGCAGTGAATGGGCCCAGGTGAAGGGGGCAGTCCACGAGCAGTACTTC.